The following is a T cell receptor (beta chain) sequence with its context. Between the trimmed V and J ends, which lost 5 bases and 8 bases, there was a span of 25 bases. The CDR3 contains 17 residues. Germline assignment: CDR1 SGHAT and CDR2 FQNNGV. TCRdb processed the 5' RACE reads anew with MiXCR; each CDR3 protein has one entry. Of 55,000 to 70,000 distinct CDR3 sequences listed, around 28% are singletons. Sample: tumor-infiltrating memory CD4+ T cells sorted from the breast tumor. Subset defined: memory CD4+ T cells, CD4+CD45RO+CD25-. The sequence came from a female donor with breast cancer. The V gene is TRBV11-2, the J gene TRBJ2-4; a possible D gene is TRBD2 (7 bases). This CDR3 reads CASSPPWWEGDSDIQYF. The DNA for the CDR3 is TGTGCCAGCAGCCCCCCCTGGTGGGAGGGGGATTCGGACATTCAGTACTTC.